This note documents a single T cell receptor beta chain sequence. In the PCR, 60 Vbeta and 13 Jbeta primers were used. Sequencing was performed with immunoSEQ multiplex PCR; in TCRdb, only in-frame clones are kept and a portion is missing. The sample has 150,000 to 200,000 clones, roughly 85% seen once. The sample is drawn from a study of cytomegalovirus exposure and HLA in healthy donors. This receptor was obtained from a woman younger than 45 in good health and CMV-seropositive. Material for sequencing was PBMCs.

The DNA of the CDR3 is TGTGCCAGCAGCCGTGGGGTAGCGGGAGTGTCCGAGCAGTACTTC. Protein product: CASSRGVAGVSEQYF. The V gene is TRBV6-5, the J gene TRBJ2-7; 9 bases agree with TRBD2. V trimming: 6 bases; J trimming: 6 bases; junction bases outside the gene matches: 12. Looked up from germline, CDR1 is MNHEY and CDR2 is SVGAGI. The CDR3 is 15 amino acids.